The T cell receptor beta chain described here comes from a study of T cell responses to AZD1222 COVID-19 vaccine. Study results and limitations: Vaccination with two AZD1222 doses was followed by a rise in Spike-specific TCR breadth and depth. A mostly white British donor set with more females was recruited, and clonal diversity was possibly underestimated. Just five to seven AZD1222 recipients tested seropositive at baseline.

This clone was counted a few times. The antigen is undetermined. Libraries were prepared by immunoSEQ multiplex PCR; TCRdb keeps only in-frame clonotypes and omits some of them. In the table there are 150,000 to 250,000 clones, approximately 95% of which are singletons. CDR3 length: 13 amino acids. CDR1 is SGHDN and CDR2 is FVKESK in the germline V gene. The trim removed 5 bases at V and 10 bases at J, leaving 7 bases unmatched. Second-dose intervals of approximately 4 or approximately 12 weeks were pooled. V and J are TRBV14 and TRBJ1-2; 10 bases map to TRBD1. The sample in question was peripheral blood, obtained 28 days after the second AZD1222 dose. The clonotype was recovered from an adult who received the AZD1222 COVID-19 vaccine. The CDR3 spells CASSFGGTGDYTF. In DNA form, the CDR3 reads TGTGCCAGCAGCTTTGGAGGGACAGGGGACTACACCTTC. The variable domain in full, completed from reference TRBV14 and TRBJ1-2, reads EAGVTQFPSHSVIEKGQTVTLRCDPISGHDNLYWYRRVMGKEIKFLLHFVKESKQDESGMPNNRFLAERTGGTYSTLKVQPAELEDSGVYFCASSFGGTGDYTFGSGTRLTVV.